The present T cell receptor beta chain was sequenced within a study of blood T cell repertoires in COVID-19. Study-level information: Nucleic acid was either cDNA or gDNA, and it came from T cells, B-cell-depleted T cells, or PBMCs.

The CDR3 length is 16 residues. V was clipped by 5 bases and J by 3 bases; unmatched bases: 10. The germline V gene has CDR1 MNHEY and CDR2 SMNVEV (reference sequence). Patients from Seattle were sampled longitudinally, starting during active infection. Authors' data handling: Estimation of nucleated cell counts relied on the amplification of reference gene primers. Here immunoSEQ multiplex PCR was the method, and the copy in TCRdb shows in-frame clones only, minus some. V and J calls and clone size follow that table, whereas D and trimming were derived from the DNA. The sample has about 160,000 clones; around 87% are singletons.

Specimen: peripheral blood. The receptor's source is a woman aged 70 to 79 with COVID-19, enrolled during active disease. J is TRBJ2-3 and V is TRBV27, with 8 bases fitting TRBD2. The CDR3 loop is CASSKIWGGGTDTQYF. Here the CDR3 DNA reads TGTGCCAGCAGTAAAATATGGGGCGGGGGGACAGATACGCAGTATTTT.